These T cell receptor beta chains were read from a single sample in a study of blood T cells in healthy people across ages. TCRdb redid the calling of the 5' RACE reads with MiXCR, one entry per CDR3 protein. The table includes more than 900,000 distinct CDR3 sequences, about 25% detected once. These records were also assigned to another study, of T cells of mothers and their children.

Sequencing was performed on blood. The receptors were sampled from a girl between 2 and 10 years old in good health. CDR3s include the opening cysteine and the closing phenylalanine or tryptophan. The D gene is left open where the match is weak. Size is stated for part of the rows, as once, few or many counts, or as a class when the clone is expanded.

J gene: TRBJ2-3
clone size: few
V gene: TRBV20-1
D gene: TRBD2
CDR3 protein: CSARTRGADDTQYF
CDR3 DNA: TGCAGTGCTAGGACGCGGGGGGCGGATGATACGCAGTATTTT

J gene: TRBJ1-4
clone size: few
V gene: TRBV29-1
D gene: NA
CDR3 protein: CSVEGGAIGEKLFF
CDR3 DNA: TGCAGCGTTGAAGGGGGGGCTATAGGTGAAAAACTGTTTTTT

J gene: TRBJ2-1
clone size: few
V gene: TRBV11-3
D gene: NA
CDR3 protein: CASSPGYSYNEQFF
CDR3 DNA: TGTGCCAGCAGCCCAGGGTACTCCTACAATGAGCAGTTCTTC

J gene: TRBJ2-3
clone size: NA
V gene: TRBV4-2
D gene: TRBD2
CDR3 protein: CASSQVLAGLSDTQYF
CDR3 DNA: TGTGCCAGCAGCCAAGTCCTAGCGGGACTGTCAGATACGCAGTATTTT

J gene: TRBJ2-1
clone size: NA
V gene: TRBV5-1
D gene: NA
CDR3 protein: CTSSLVWSSSYNEQFF
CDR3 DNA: TGCACCAGCAGCTTGGTTTGGTCTAGCTCCTACAATGAGCAGTTCTTC

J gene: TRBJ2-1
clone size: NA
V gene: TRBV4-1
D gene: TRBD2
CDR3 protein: CASSQGLAGGDNEQFF
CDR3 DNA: TGCGCCAGCAGCCAAGGACTAGCGGGGGGGGATAATGAGCAGTTCTTC

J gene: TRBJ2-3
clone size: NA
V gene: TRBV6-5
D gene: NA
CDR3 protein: CASSYFYWPNGDTQYF
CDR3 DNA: TGTGCCAGCAGTTACTTCTACTGGCCCAATGGGGATACGCAGTATTTT

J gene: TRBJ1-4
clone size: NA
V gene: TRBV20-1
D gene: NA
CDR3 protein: CSARRPGTEEKLFF
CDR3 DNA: TGCAGTGCTAGACGGCCCGGGACGGAGGAAAAACTGTTTTTT

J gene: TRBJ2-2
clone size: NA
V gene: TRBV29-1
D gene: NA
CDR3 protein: CSVESRRGSYGELFF
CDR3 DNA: TGCAGCGTTGAAAGTCGCAGGGGTTCATACGGGGAGCTGTTTTTT

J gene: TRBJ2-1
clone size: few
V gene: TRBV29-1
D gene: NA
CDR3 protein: CSVEPTYNEQFF
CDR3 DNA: TGCAGCGTTGAACCCACCTACAATGAGCAGTTCTTC

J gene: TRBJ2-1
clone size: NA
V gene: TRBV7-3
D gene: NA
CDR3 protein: CASSPVDGYNEQFF
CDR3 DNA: TGTGCCAGCAGCCCCGTGGACGGCTACAATGAGCAGTTCTTC

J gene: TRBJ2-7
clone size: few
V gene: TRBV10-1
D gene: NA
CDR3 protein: CASSASGRFYEQYF
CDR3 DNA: TGCGCCAGCAGTGCCTCGGGCAGGTTTTACGAGCAGTACTTC

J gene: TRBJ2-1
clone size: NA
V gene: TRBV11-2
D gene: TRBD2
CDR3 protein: CASSLVLAAEQFF
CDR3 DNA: TGTGCCAGCAGCTTAGTCCTAGCGGCTGAGCAGTTCTTC

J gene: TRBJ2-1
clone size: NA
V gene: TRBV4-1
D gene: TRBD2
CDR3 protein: CASSQASGKAYNEQFF
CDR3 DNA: TGCGCCAGCAGCCAAGCTAGCGGGAAAGCCTACAATGAGCAGTTCTTC

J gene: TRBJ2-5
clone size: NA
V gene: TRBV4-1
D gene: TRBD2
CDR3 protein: CASSQVGGLEQETQYF
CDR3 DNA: TGCGCCAGCAGCCAAGTGGGAGGGCTAGAGCAAGAGACCCAGTACTTC

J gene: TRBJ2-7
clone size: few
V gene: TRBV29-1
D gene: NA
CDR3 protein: CSVGQDGAEQYF
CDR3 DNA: TGCAGCGTTGGCCAAGACGGCGCCGAGCAGTACTTC

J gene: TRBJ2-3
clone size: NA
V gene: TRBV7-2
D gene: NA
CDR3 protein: CASSLFRDQGRQYF
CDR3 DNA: TGTGCCAGCAGCTTGTTCCGGGATCAGGGGAGGCAGTATTTT

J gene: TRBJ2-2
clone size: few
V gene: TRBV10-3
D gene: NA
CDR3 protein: CAISESPENTGELFF
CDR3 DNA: TGTGCCATCAGTGAGTCCCCAGAGAACACCGGGGAGCTGTTTTTT

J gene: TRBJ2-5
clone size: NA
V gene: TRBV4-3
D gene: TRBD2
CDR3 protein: CASSHSWGGEQETQYF
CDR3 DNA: TGCGCCAGCAGCCATTCTTGGGGGGGGGAACAAGAGACCCAGTACTTC

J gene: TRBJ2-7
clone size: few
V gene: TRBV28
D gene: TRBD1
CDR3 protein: CASSKQGGEQYF
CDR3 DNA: TGTGCCAGCAGTAAACAGGGGGGCGAGCAGTACTTC

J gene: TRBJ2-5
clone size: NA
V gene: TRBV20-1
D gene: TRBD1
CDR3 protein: CSALWTGAETQYF
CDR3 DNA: TGCAGTGCTCTATGGACAGGGGCCGAGACCCAGTACTTC

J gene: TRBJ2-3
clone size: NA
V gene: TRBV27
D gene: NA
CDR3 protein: CASSFPTHTDTQYF
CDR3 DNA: TGTGCCAGCAGTTTTCCTACGCACACAGATACGCAGTATTTT

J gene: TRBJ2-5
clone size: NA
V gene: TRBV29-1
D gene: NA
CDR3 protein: CSVERVSGQETQYF
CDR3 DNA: TGCAGCGTTGAGAGGGTCAGCGGCCAAGAGACCCAGTACTTC

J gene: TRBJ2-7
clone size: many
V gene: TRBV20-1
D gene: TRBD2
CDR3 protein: CSASLAGGYEQYF
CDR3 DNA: TGCAGTGCTAGTCTAGCGGGAGGGTACGAGCAGTACTTC

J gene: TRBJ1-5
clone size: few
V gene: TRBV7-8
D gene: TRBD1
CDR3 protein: CASSIPGQGARPQHF
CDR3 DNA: TGTGCCAGCAGCATTCCGGGACAGGGCGCCCGGCCCCAGCATTTT

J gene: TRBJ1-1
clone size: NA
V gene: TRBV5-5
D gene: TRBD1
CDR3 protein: CASSYPGQGIEAFF
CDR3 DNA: TGTGCCAGCAGCTATCCGGGACAGGGGATTGAAGCTTTCTTT

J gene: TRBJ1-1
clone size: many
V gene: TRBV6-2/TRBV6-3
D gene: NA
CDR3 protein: CASSYGRNTEAFF
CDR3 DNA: TGTGCCAGCAGTTACGGGAGGAACACTGAAGCTTTCTTT

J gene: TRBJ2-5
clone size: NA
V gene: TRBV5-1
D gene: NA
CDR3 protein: CASSFGKGKETQYF
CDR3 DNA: TGCGCCAGCAGCTTCGGGAAGGGGAAAGAGACCCAGTACTTC

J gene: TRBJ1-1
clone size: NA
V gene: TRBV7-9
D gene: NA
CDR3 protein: CASSFSEGPGGWGAFF
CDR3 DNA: TGTGCCAGCAGCTTTAGTGAGGGACCTGGGGGTTGGGGAGCTTTCTTT

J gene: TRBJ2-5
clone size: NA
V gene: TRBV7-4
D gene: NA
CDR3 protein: CASSLGSQEQETQYF
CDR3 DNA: TGTGCCAGCAGCTTAGGGTCGCAGGAACAAGAGACCCAGTACTTC

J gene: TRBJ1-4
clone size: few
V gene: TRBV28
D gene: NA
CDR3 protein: CASTSDLRRTEKLFF
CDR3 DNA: TGTGCCAGCACCAGCGACTTGCGGCGGACTGAAAAACTGTTTTTT

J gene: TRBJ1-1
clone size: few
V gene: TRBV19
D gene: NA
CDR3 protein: CASNTGTGSEAFF
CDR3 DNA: TGTGCCAGTAACACTGGGACGGGGAGTGAAGCTTTCTTT

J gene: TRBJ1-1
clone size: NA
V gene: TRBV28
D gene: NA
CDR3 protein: CASSPRTRNTEAFF
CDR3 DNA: TGTGCCAGCAGTCCCCGAACCAGGAACACTGAAGCTTTCTTT

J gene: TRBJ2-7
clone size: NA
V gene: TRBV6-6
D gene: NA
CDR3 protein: CASTKRGGVFPLEQYF
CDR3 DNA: TGTGCCAGCACAAAACGCGGTGGGGTGTTTCCACTCGAGCAGTACTTC

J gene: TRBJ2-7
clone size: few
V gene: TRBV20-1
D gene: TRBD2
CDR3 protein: CSATGTSGPEQYF
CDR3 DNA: TGCAGTGCCACCGGGACTAGCGGACCCGAGCAGTACTTC

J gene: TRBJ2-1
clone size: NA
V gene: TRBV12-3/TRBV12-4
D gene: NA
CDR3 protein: CASSHVGNRYNEQFF
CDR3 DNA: TGTGCCAGCAGTCATGTAGGGAACAGGTACAATGAGCAGTTCTTC